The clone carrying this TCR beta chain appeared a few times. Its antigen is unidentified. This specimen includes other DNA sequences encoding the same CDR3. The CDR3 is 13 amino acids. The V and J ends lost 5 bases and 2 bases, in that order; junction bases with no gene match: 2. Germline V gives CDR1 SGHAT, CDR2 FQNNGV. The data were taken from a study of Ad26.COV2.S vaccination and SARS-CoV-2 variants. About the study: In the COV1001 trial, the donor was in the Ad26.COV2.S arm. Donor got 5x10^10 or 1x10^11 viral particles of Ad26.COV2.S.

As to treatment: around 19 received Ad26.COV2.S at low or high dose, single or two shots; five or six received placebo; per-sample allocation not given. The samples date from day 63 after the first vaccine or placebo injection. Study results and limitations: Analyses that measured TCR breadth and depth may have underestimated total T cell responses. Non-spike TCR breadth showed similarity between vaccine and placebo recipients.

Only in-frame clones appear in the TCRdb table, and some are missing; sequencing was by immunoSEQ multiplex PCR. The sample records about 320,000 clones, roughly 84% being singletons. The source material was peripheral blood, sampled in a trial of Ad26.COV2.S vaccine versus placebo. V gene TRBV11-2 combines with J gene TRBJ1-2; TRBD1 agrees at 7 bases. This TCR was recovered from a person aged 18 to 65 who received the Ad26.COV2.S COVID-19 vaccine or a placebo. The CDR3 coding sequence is TGTGCCAGCAGCCCGACAGGGAACTATGGCTACACCTTC. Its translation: CASSPTGNYGYTF.